This TCR beta chain stems from a study of identical twins (dated by TCRdb to 2016 to 2017). General notes on the study: To test whether fetal clonotypes persist, this study deep-sequenced TCR alpha and beta repertoires from monozygotic twins, from unrelated adults of various ages, and from cord blood. Replicate twin experiments were performed at different times using different library preparation protocols to rule out contamination. Study-level results and caveats: Invariant T cells such as MAIT and iNKT could partly confound zero-insertion analyses, although diverse VJ usage argued against such confounding for most clonotypes. Compared with coincidental sharing between unrelated individuals, an excess of low generation-probability sequences was observed among out-of-frame TCR alpha sequences shared between twins. A weaker excess of twin sharing was found in beta out-of-frame sequences because the signal-to-noise ratio was lowered by fewer shared sequences. Recombination models systematically underestimated out-of-frame TCR alpha sharing in monozygotic twins but agreed with sharing between unrelated individuals. Abundant cord blood beta clonotypes had fewer insertions, young adult naive repertoires showed a similar but weaker trend, and memory repertoires showed no such trend. Because the same donors could not be followed over many years, the conclusions relied on cross-sectional statistical analysis.

The protocol used for the library was 5' RACE. Instrument on record: Illumina HiSeq 2000. Template switching introduced a universal primer binding site; the final cDNA contained a unique molecular identifier, enabling accurate counting of TCR cDNA molecules. Specific primers in the conserved constant-segment region were used to synthesize first-strand cDNA for TCR alpha and beta chains. To control for contamination, every cDNA library was double barcoded, receiving both a SMART-Mk sample barcode and Illumina barcodes. TruSeq adapter sequences along with Illumina sample barcodes were introduced in two successive PCR steps. TCR alpha and beta cDNA libraries were sequenced on the Illumina HiSeq platform with custom primers. Regarding the original processing steps: Unique molecular identifiers were extracted from raw reads with MiGEC, and CDR3 positions were determined with MiXCR. Recombination models were inferred per individual with the repgenHMM and IGoR tools using an EM algorithm. The analysis of shared clonotypes was done with the tcR package in R, with sharing normalized by the product of cloneset sizes. Out-of-frame nonproductive sequences were analyzed to study raw recombination free of thymic and clonal selection effects. TCRdb reanalyzed the raw reads on its own, using fastp at Q25 for trimming and MiXCR for clone calling, and kept in-frame beta chains. CDR3 protein duplicates are merged, each entry listing the most common genes and DNA. The V and J calls were determined by TCRdb, not by the authors. In this sample the table shows 500,000 to 550,000 distinct CDR3 sequences, around 20% of which occur a single time. Approximately 0.49% of the sample rests with the top ten.

Every donor in the study was a healthy Caucasian. The twin cohort consisted of three pairs of female monozygotic twins, all aged about 18 to 30 years. Positive isolation kits from Invitrogen were used to isolate the CD4+ and CD8+ T cell populations. Taken from the germline V gene (reference sequence), the CDR1 and CDR2 loops are LNHNV and YYDKDF. The CDR3 goes from the cysteine to the valine over 17 residues. Only the CDR3 part of the read is kept: 51 bases, read in frame from the first base. V loses 0 bases at its end and J loses 0 bases; junction bases beyond the gene matches: 5. Note on this clonotype: Its recognized antigen is unknown. No quality values exist for individual bases; no much larger clone is one base distant.

These data were also filed under a second study, of yellow fever vaccine responses in identical twins. From that second study: The T cell response to vaccination in identical twins was reported by the authors to appear partly convergent and partly personalized. The study precisely tracked vaccine-responding T cell clones in identical twins.

Recombination connected TRBV15 to TRBJ2-7, and 10 junctional nucleotides match TRBD2. The receptor was derived from a woman under 30 in good health. The source material was CD4+ T cells sorted from blood. The CDR3 here reads CATSRDRVAGGSYEQYV. The DNA sequence is TGTGCCACCAGCAGAGATCGTGTAGCGGGGGGCTCCTACGAGCAGTACGTC.